This T cell receptor beta chain was recorded in a study of patients and donors after allogeneic stem cell transplantation. Trimming left V 10 bases short and J 5 bases short, with 18 bases between. CDR1 and CDR2 (germline): ENHRY, SYGVKD. The CDR3 has 13 amino acids. Each CDR3 protein is one row after TCRdb ran MiXCR on the RT-PCR reads. The table has some 200,000 distinct CDR3 sequences, around two fifths seen once; the top ten hold 33%. The sequencing sample was made of blood, either unsorted or a sorted T cell fraction (not recorded which). This sequence originates from a human donor who was either an allogeneic HSCT recipient or a stem cell or donor lymphocyte infusion donor (not recorded which). It is not recorded whose cells these are; they may come from a transplant donor. This chain uses TRBV10-3 with TRBJ2-7; D unresolved. CDR3 in amino acids: CASPTWVNHEQYF. CDR3 DNA sequence: TGTGCCAGTCCTACGTGGGTCAACCACGAGCAGTACTTC.